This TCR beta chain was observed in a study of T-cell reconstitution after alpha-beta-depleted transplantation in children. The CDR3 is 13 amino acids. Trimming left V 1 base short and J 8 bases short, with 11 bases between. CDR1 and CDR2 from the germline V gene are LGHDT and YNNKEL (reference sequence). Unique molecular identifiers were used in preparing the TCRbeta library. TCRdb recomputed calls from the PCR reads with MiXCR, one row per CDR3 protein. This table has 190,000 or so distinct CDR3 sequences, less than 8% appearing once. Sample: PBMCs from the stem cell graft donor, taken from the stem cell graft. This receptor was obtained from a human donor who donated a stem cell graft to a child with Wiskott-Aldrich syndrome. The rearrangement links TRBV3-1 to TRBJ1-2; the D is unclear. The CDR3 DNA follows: TGTGCCAGCAGCCAAGGCTTCGGTCGAGGCTACACCTTC. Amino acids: CASSQGFGRGYTF.